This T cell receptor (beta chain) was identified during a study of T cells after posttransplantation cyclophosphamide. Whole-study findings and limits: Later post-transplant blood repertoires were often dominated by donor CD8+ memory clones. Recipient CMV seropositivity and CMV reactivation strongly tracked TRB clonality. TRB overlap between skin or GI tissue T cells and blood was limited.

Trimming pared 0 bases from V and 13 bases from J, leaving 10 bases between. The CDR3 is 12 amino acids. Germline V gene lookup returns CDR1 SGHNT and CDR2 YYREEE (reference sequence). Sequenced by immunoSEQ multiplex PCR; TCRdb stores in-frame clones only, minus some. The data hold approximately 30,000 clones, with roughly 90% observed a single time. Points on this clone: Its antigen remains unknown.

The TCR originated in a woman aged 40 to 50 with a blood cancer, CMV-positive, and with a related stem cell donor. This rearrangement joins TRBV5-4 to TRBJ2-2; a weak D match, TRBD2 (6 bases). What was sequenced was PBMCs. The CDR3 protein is CASSLGGGTLFF. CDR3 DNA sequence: TGTGCCAGCAGCTTGGGGGGCGGGACGCTGTTTTTT.